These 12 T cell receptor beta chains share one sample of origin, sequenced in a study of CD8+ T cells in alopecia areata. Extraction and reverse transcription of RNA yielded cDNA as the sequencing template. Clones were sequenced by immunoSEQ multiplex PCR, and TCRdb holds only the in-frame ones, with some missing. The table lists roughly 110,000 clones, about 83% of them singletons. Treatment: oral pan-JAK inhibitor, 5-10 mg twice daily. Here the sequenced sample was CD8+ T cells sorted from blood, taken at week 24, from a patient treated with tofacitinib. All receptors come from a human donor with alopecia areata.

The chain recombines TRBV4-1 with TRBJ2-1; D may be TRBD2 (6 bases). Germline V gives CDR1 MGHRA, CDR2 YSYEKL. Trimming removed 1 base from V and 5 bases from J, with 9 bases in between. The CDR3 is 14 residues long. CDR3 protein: CASSQVGGDNEQFF. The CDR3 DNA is TGCGCCAGCAGCCAAGTAGGAGGGGACAATGAGCAGTTCTTC.

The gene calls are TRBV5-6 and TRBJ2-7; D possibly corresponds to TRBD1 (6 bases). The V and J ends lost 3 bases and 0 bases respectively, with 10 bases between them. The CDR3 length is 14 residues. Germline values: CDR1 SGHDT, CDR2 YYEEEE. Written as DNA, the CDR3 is TGTGCCAGCAGCTATCGGGACAACTCCTACGAGCAGTACTTC. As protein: CASSYRDNSYEQYF.

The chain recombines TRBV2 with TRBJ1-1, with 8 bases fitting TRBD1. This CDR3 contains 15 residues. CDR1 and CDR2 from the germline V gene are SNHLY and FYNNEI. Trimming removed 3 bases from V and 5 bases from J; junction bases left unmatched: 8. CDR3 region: CASSDPGTGDTEAFF. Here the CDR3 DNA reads TGTGCCAGCAGTGACCCCGGGACAGGAGATACTGAAGCTTTCTTT.

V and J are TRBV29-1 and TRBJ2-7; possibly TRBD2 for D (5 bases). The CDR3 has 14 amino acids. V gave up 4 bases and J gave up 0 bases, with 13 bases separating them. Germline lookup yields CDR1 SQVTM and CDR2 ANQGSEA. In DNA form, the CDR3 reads TGCAGCGTTGCTACTGGCGGGCGCTCCTACGAGCAGTACTTC. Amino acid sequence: CSVATGGRSYEQYF.

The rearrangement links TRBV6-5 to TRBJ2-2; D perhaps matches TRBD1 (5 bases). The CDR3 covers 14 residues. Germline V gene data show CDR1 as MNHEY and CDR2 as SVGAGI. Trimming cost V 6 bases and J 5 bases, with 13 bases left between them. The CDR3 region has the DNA TGTGCCAGCAGGGCCCGGACATTTACCGGGGAGCTGTTTTTT. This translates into CASRARTFTGELFF.

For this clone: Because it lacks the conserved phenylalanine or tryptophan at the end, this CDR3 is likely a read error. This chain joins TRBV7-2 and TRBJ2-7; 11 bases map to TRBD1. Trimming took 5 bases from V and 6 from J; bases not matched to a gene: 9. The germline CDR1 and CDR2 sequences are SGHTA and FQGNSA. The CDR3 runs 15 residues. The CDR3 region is CASSRPRDRGSEQYL. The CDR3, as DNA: TGTGCCAGCAGCCGACCCCGGGACAGGGGGTCCGAGCAGTACCTC.

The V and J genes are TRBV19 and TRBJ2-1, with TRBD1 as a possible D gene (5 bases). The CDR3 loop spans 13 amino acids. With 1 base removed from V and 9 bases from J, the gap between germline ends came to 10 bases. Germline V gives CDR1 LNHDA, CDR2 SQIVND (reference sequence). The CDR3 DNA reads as TGTGCCAGTAGTATAGGCAGGGCAGGTGAGCAGTTCTTC. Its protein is CASSIGRAGEQFF.

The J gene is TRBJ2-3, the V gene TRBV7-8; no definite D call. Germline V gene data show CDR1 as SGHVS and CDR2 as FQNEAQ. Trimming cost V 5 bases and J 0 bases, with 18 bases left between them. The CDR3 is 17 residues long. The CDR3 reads CASSPSPTTRSTDTQYF. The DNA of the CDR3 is TGTGCCAGCAGCCCAAGCCCCACCACGAGGAGCACAGATACGCAGTATTTT.

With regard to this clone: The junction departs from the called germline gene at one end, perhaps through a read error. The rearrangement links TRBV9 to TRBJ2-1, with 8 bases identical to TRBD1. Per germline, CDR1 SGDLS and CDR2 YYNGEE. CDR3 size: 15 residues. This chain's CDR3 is CASSSRAGGENGQFF. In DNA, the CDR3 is TGTGCCAGCAGCTCAAGAGCAGGGGGCGAGAATGGGCAGTTCTTC.

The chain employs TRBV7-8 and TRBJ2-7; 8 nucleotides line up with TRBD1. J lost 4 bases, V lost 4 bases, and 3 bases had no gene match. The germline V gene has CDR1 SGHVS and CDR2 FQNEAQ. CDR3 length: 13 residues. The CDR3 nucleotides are TGTGCCAGCAGCTGGACAGGGCCGTACGAGCAGTACTTC. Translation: CASSWTGPYEQYF. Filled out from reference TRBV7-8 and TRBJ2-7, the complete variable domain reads GAGVSQSPRYKVAKRGQDVALRCDPISGHVSLFWYQQALGQGPEFLTYFQNEAQLDKSGLPSDRFFAERPEGSVSTLKIQRTQQEDSAVYLCASSWTGPYEQYFGPGTRLTVT.

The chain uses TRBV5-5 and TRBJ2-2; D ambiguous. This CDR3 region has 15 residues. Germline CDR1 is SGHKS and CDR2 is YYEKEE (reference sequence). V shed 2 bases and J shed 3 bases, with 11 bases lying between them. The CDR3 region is CASSLKGRDTGELFF. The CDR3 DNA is TGTGCCAGCAGCTTAAAAGGACGGGACACCGGGGAGCTGTTTTTT.

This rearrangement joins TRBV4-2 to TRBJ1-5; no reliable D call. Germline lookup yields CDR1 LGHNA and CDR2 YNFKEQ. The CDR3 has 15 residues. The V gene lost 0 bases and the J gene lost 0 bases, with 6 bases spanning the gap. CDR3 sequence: CASSQEMISNQPQHF. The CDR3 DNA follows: TGTGCCAGCAGCCAAGAAATGATTAGCAATCAGCCCCAGCATTTT.